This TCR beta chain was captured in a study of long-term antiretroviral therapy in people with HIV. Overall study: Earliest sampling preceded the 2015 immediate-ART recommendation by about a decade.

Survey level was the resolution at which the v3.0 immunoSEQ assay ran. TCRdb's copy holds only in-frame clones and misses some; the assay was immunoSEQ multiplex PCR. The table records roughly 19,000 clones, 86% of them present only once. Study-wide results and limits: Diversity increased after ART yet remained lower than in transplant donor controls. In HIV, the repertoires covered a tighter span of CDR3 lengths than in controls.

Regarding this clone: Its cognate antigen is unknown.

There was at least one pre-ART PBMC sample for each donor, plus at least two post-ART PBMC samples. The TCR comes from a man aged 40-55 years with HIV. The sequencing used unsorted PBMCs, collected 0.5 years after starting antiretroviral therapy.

CDR3 loop: CASSGGLVQETQYF. The CDR3 DNA is TGTGCCAGCAGTGGGGGACTAGTTCAAGAGACCCAGTACTTC. This chain joins TRBV6-1 and TRBJ2-5; TRBD2 matches at 8 bases. The V gene's germline CDR1 is MNHNS and CDR2 SASEGT. The junction had 3 bases not matched to a gene; V was cut back by 4 bases and J by 2 bases. The CDR3 runs to 14 residues.